The TCR beta chain described here comes from a study of CD8 T cells in Susac syndrome. J was trimmed by 5 bases and V by 5 bases; bases with no gene match: 8. Germline loops: CDR1 SEHNR, CDR2 FQNEAQ (reference sequence). This CDR3 is 15 amino acids long. The authors negatively isolated CD8+ and CD4+ T cells and FACS-enriched TEMRA cells. RNA totalling roughly 0.45 to 1 ug underwent reverse transcription with random hexamers. Multiplex PCR with immunoSEQ amplified the TCR beta CDR3 across 54 Vbeta and 13 Jbeta. In TCRdb, the immunoSEQ multiplex PCR reads were re-called with MiXCR into one record per CDR3 protein. This sample carries fewer than 350,000 distinct CDR3 sequences, roughly 85% of them seen once, and the ten largest clones take 0.21%. Only one count was recorded for this clonotype.

The genes are TRBV7-9 and TRBJ2-3; 9 bases agree with TRBD1. The clonotype comes from a human donor with multiple sclerosis. The sample taken for sequencing was CD8+ T cells from PBMCs. The CDR3 DNA reads TGTGCCAGCAGCGGACCGGGACAGGGAAAAGATACGCAGTATTTT. It translates to CASSGPGQGKDTQYF.